This paragraph reports one TCR beta chain. The data are from a study of shared clonotypes between healthy human individuals. Replicate PCRs for sorted subsets used around 200 ng DNA; this equaled 25,000 to 35,000 T cell genomes. Using immunoSEQ multiplex PCR, the repertoire was profiled, and TCRdb retains in-frame clones only, with some absent. Among around 1.5 million clones listed, nearly 99% were seen once. The sequence was obtained from a man younger than 45 in good health. Input material: naive CD4+ T cells sorted from blood. Documented subset: CD45RA+ positively selected.

CDR3 sequence reads: CASSPTGRSEKLFF. In DNA form, the CDR3 reads TGTGCCAGCAGCCCGACAGGGAGGAGTGAAAAACTGTTTTTT. V and J are TRBV5-6 and TRBJ1-4; 7 positions agree with TRBD1. This CDR3 has 14 amino acids. Trimming cost V 4 bases and J 7 bases; bases outside gene matches: 7. Germline-derived CDR1 and CDR2 are SGHDT and YYEEEE.